The rows below give T cell receptor beta chains drawn from one sample of a study of blood T cell repertoires in COVID-19. TCRdb's table, derived via immunoSEQ multiplex PCR, lists solely in-frame clones and lacks some. The table lists hundreds of thousands of clones, roughly 80% of them singletons, with about 4.5% in the top ten. The sample was peripheral blood. The receptors stem from a woman in her 70s with acute or convalescent COVID-19. CDR3s include the opening cysteine and the closing phenylalanine or tryptophan. Fields, in order: clone size, D gene, V gene, J gene, CDR3 length, CDR3 protein, CDR3 DNA. D genes are given only for firm matches. Clone size is not always given. Where it is, it says once, few, many or a class for expanded clones.

.,.,TRBV11-2,TRBJ1-1,13,CASSLASRTEAFF,TGTGCCAGCAGTCTGGCCTCCCGCACTGAAGCTTTCTTT
.,TRBD1,TRBV7-2,TRBJ1-2,15,CASSLYRGLVGGYTF,TGTGCCAGCAGCTTGTACAGGGGGCTCGTAGGTGGCTACACCTTC
.,.,TRBV18,TRBJ2-7,13,CASSPWGRYEQYF,TGTGCCAGCTCACCATGGGGGCGATACGAGCAGTACTTC
.,.,TRBV2,TRBJ2-5,14,CASSEGGIQETQYF,TGTGCCAGCAGTGAAGGGGGCATACAAGAGACCCAGTACTTC
.,TRBD2,TRBV3-1/TRBV3-2,TRBJ2-1,14,CASSLGLAYNEQFF,TGTGCCAGCAGCCTGGGACTAGCTTACAATGAGCAGTTCTTC
.,TRBD2,TRBV3-1/TRBV3-2,TRBJ2-3,16,CASSPSGGVRADTQYF,TGTGCCAGCAGCCCTAGCGGGGGAGTGAGGGCAGATACGCAGTATTTT
.,.,TRBV7-2,TRBJ1-4,14,CASSLHRVGEKLFF,TGTGCCAGCAGCTTACACCGGGTCGGTGAAAAACTGTTTTTT
.,TRBD1,TRBV7-2,TRBJ2-7,15,CASSLRTGPSYEQYF,TGTGCCAGCAGCTTACGGACAGGGCCCTCCTACGAGCAGTACTTC
.,TRBD1,TRBV6-5,TRBJ1-2,12,CASTKDRGGYTF,TGTGCCAGCACCAAAGACAGGGGGGGCTACACCTTC
.,.,TRBV11-3,TRBJ1-3,17,CASSLELRGASGNTIYF,TGTGCCAGCAGCTTAGAATTGCGGGGCGCTTCTGGAAACACCATATATTTT
few,TRBD1,TRBV7-9,TRBJ1-2,14,CASSRGQGQYGYTF,TGTGCCAGCAGTCGTGGACAGGGGCAATATGGCTACACCTTC
.,.,TRBV6-5,TRBJ2-2,11,CASSSPGELFF,TGTGCCAGCAGTTCCCCGGGGGAGCTGTTTTTT
.,.,TRBV20-1,TRBJ1-1,15,CSASNRRTANTEAFF,TGCAGTGCTAGTAACAGAAGGACAGCGAACACTGAAGCTTTCTTT
.,TRBD1,TRBV5-4,TRBJ2-5,14,CASSDWTGRETQYF,TGTGCCAGCAGCGACTGGACAGGGCGAGAGACCCAGTACTTC
.,.,TRBV6-5,TRBJ1-5,13,CASLTGGNQPQHF,TGTGCCAGCCTTACGGGGGGGAATCAGCCCCAGCATTTT
few,.,TRBV5-4,TRBJ1-4,15,CASSPRRGNNEKLFF,TGTGCCAGCAGCCCCAGAAGGGGGAATAATGAAAAACTGTTTTTT
.,TRBD1,TRBV11-3,TRBJ2-7,14,CASSKTGILGEQYF,TGTGCCAGCAGCAAGACAGGGATCCTAGGCGAGCAGTACTTC
.,.,TRBV7-2,TRBJ1-5,16,CASSLGQLEPNQPQHF,TGTGCCAGCAGCTTAGGTCAGTTGGAGCCCAATCAGCCCCAGCATTTT
.,.,TRBV5-5,TRBJ1-5,14,CASSLAWSDQPQHF,TGTGCCAGCAGCTTGGCTTGGAGCGATCAGCCCCAGCATTTT
.,.,TRBV18,TRBJ1-1,16,CASSPARGQINTEAFF,TGTGCCAGCTCACCAGCTCGAGGACAGATAAACACTGAAGCTTTCTTT
.,TRBD1,TRBV5-1,TRBJ1-1,16,CASSLDSGTGATEAFF,TGCGCCAGCAGCTTGGATTCCGGGACAGGGGCGACTGAAGCTTTCTTT
.,.,TRBV5-8,TRBJ1-2,15,CASSFTTLAVYGYTF,TGTGCCAGCAGCTTTACCACACTAGCTGTTTATGGCTACACCTTC
.,.,TRBV25-1,TRBJ1-1,13,CASSESGPVRAFF,TGTGCCAGCAGTGAGTCGGGTCCGGTGCGGGCTTTCTTT
.,.,TRBV7-9,TRBJ2-7,14,CASSLGQGNYEQYF,TGTGCCAGCAGCTTGGGGCAGGGGAACTACGAGCAGTACTTC
.,TRBD1,TRBV5-6,TRBJ1-1,17,CASSFNRGTRTYTEAFF,TGTGCCAGCAGCTTTAACAGGGGGACTCGTACTTACACTGAAGCTTTCTTT
.,TRBD1,TRBV10-3,TRBJ1-3,17,CAISEGTGRSSGNTIYF,TGTGCCATCAGTGAGGGGACAGGACGCAGCTCTGGAAACACCATATATTTT
few,TRBD2,TRBV2,TRBJ2-7,16,CASSDGGGTNRYEQYF,TGTGCCAGCAGCGACGGCGGGGGGACTAATAGGTACGAGCAGTACTTC
.,.,TRBV5-1,TRBJ2-3,15,CASSLVGTRTDTQYF,TGCGCCAGCAGCTTGGTTGGGACTCGCACAGATACGCAGTATTTT
.,TRBD1,TRBV6-1,TRBJ1-2,13,CASSDKGAYGYTF,TGTGCCAGCAGTGATAAGGGGGCCTATGGCTACACCTTC